This T cell receptor beta chain was documented in a study of metastatic and nonmetastatic thyroid tumors. As for the study in general: The study looked at repertoires side by side in blood and in tumor or nodule tissue from malignant and benign thyroid patients. Study results and caveats: Benign nodules reportedly had significantly lower TCR beta diversity than malignant thyroid tumors in blood and tumor.

In the original workflow: A classifier of distant metastasis in papillary thyroid cancer was built from CDR3 differences (across clinicopathological groups). MiXCR was used by TCRdb to re-call the PCR reads. TCRdb, not the original authors, processed these V and J calls. Seen here are 30,000 to 35,000 clones, about 31% observed once, and the top ten hold 6% to 8.5%. Every patient underwent thyroid surgery untreated. Turning to this clone: Its cognate antigen is unknown.

Losses at the gene ends were 6 bases for V and 0 bases for J; bases not matched to a gene: 6. The CDR3 has 16 amino acids. Germline V gene sequence: CDR1 MNHNS, CDR2 SASEGT. The receptor was isolated from a female donor with papillary thyroid cancer or a benign thyroid nodule (not recorded which). Some clones in this sample may be carry-over from other donors' samples. This rearrangement joins TRBV6-1 to TRBJ2-1; 9 bases are shared with TRBD2. Input material: blood. This CDR3 reads CASSENSGSSYNEQFF. Here the CDR3 DNA reads TGTGCCAGCAGCGAGAATAGCGGGAGCTCCTACAATGAGCAGTTCTTC.